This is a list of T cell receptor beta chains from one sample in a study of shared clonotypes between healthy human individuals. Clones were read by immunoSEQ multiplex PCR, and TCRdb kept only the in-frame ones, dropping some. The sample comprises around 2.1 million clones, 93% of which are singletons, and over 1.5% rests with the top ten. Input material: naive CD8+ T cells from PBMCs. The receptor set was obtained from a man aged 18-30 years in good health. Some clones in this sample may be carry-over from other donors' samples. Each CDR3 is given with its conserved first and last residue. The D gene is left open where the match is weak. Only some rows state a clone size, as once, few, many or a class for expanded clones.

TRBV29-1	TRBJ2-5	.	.	TGCAGCGTTGATGGCCCGGTCCCTAGTATGGACTTC	CSVDGPVPSMDF
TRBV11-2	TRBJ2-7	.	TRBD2	TGTGCCAGCAGCTTGGGGACTAGCCTACATTTCAACGAGCAGTACTTC	CASSLGTSLHFNEQYF
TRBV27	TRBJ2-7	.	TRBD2	TGTGCCAGCAGTTTAAAACTGGGACTAGCGGCATACTCCTACGAGCAGTACTTC	CASSLKLGLAAYSYEQYF
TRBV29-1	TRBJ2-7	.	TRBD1	TGCAGCGTCCTCACCAGGACAGGCGACGAGCAGTACTTC	CSVLTRTGDEQYF
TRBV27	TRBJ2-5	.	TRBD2	TGTGCCAGCAGTAGGACAGGGCGGAGTAGCGGGAGGGGGGGGACCCAGTACTTC	CASSRTGRSSGRGGTQYF
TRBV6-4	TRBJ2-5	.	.	TGTGCCAGCCTAGGGGAGACCCAGTACTTC	CASLGETQYF
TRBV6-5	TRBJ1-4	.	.	TGTGCCAGCAGTTACCGACAGGATCAGGAAAAACTGTTTTTT	CASSYRQDQEKLFF
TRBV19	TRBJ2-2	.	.	TGTGCCAGTAGTATAGATTGGGGAGACAGCAACACCGGGGAGCTGTTTTTT	CASSIDWGDSNTGELFF
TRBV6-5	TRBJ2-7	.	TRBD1	TGTGCCAGCAGTTCATCCGGGACAGGGTCGGAGCAGTACTTC	CASSSSGTGSEQYF
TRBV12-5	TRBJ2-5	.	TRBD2	TGTGCTAGTGGTCCCGGGACTAGCAAAAACCAAGAGACCCAGTACTTC	CASGPGTSKNQETQYF
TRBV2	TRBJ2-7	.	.	TGTGCCAGCAGGGTATCCGGGACCCAACTTGGCTACGAGCAGTACTTC	CASRVSGTQLGYEQYF
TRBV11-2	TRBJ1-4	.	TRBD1	TGTGCCAGCAGCCCTCGGACAGGTGATAATGAAAAACTGTTTTTT	CASSPRTGDNEKLFF
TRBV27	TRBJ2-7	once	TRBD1	TGTGCCAGCAGTTGGGGACAGGGGGGATACGAGCAGTACTTC	CASSWGQGGYEQYF
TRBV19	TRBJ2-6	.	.	TGTGCCAGTAGTATGGGCATTCTCTCTGGGGCCAACGTCCTGACTTTC	CASSMGILSGANVLTF
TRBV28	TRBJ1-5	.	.	TGTGCCAGCAGTTTGATGGCCGGGAATCAGCCCCAGCATTTT	CASSLMAGNQPQHF
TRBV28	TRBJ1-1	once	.	TGTGCCTGCCGGGACTCGAACACTGAAGCTTTCTTT	CACRDSNTEAFF
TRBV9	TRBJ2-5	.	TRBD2	TGTGCCAGCAGCGTAGTGAGCGGGAGGCCCGAAGAGACCCAGTACTTC	CASSVVSGRPEETQYF
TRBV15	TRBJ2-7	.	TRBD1	TGTGCCACCAGCACCGGGACAGGGTCCTACGAGCAGTACTTC	CATSTGTGSYEQYF
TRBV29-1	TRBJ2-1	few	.	TGCAGCGTTGAACGCTACAATGAGCAGTTCTTC	CSVERYNEQFF
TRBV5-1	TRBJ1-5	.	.	TGCGCCAGCAGCTTGGTCCCGGGATCCAATCAGCCCCAGCATTTT	CASSLVPGSNQPQHF
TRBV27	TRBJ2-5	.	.	TGTGCCAGCAGCCCCGGGCAGAATCAAGAGACCCAGTACTTC	CASSPGQNQETQYF
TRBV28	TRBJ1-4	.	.	TGTGCCAGCAGTTTATTTTACAGGTTTAATGAAAAACTGTTTTTT	CASSLFYRFNEKLFF
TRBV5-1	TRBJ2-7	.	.	TGCGCCAGCAGTCCAGGGGTCTACGAGCAGTACTTC	CASSPGVYEQYF
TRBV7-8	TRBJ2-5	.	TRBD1	TGTGCCAGCAGCTTGAGCCCCGGACAGGGAGAGACCCAGTACTTC	CASSLSPGQGETQYF
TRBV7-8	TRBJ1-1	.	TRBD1	TGTGCCAGCAGCTACCCGACAGGGGGCAACACTGAAGCTTTCTTT	CASSYPTGGNTEAFF
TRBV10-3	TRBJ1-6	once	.	TGTGCCATCAGTGAGGCAAATAATTCACCCCTCCACTTT	CAISEANNSPLHF
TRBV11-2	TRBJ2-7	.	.	TGTGCCAGCAGCTTAGGTACCAGACCCTACGAGCAGTACTTC	CASSLGTRPYEQYF
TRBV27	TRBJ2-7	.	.	TGTGCCAGCAGTTGGACTCTAAGCTCCTACGAGCAGTACTTC	CASSWTLSSYEQYF
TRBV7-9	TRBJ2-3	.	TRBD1	TGTGCCAGCAGCTTAATCCTAGACAGGGACAGTACAGATACGCAGTATTTT	CASSLILDRDSTDTQYF
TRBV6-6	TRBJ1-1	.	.	TGTGCCAGCAGTTACGCCCGGGCTGAAGCTTTCTTT	CASSYARAEAFF
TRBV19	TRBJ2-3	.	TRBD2	TGTGCCAGTAGTATAGGGCTAGCGGCCCCCACAGATACGCAGTATTTT	CASSIGLAAPTDTQYF
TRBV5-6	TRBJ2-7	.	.	TGTGCCAGCAGCTTGGGCCTTGGACAGCTATACGAGCAGTACTTC	CASSLGLGQLYEQYF
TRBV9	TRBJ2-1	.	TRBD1	TGTGCCAGCAGCGGAGACAGGGAGAACGACAATGAGCAGTTCTTC	CASSGDRENDNEQFF
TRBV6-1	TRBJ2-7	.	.	TGTGCCAGCAGTGAAGATTTGACAGGACTTGCCTACGAGCAGTACTTC	CASSEDLTGLAYEQYF
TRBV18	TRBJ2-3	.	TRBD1	TGTGCCAGCTCGAAGGGACAGGGCAACACAGATACGCAGTATTTT	CASSKGQGNTDTQYF
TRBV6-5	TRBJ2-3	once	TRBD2	TGTGCCAGCAGTTACTCGACGGGAGGTGGCACAGATACGCAGTATTTT	CASSYSTGGGTDTQYF
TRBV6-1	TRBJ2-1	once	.	TGTGCCAGCAGTGAAGACGGTTGGGGGGCGAATGAGCAGTTCTTC	CASSEDGWGANEQFF
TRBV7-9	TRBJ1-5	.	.	TGTGCCAGCAGCTTAGAGGGTTGGGGTCAGCCCCAGCATTTT	CASSLEGWGQPQHF
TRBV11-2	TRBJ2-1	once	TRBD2	TGTGCCAGCAGGTCGAGCGGGAGCTCCTACAATGAGCAGTTCTTC	CASRSSGSSYNEQFF
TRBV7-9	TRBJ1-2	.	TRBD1	TGTGCCAGCAGCGAGCCTTATCGGGACAGCACACTCCCCTATGGCTACACCTTC	CASSEPYRDSTLPYGYTF
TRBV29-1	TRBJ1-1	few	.	TGCAGCGTTGATGTGGGGACGAGGACTGAAGCTTTCTTT	CSVDVGTRTEAFF
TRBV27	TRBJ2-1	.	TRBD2	TGTGCCAGCAGTTTACCGCCTAGCGGGAGCTCCAGCCTTGAGCAGTTCTTC	CASSLPPSGSSSLEQFF
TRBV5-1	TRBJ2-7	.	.	TGCGCCAGCAGCTTAAAGGGTTACGAGCAGTACTTC	CASSLKGYEQYF
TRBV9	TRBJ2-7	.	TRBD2	TGTGCCAGCAGCGTATGGGAGGGCTCCTACGAGCAGTACTTC	CASSVWEGSYEQYF
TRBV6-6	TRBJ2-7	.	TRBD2	TGTGCCAGCAGTCCCTCTAGCGGGAGAGGGGACGAGCAGTACTTC	CASSPSSGRGDEQYF
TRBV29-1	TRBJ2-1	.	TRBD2	TGCAGCGTGGGACTAGGGAGCCACAATGAGCAGTTCTTC	CSVGLGSHNEQFF
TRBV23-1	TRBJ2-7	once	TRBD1	TGCGCCAGCAGACTAAACGGGACAGGGGCCGACGAGCAGTACTTC	CASRLNGTGADEQYF
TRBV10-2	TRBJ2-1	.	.	TGCGCCAGCAGCCTTACTGGTAACAATGAGCAGTTCTTC	CASSLTGNNEQFF
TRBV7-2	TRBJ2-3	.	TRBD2	TGTGCCAGCAGCTTAGTCCTAGCGGGAGGGCCCTCTCCCACAGATACGCAGTATTTT	CASSLVLAGGPSPTDTQYF
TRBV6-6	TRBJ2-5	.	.	TGTGCCAGCAGTTCTTCCCGGGACATGAAGTACTTC	CASSSSRDMKYF
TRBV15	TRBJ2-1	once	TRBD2	TGTGCCACCAGCAGTAGCGGGGCCTACAATGAGCAGTTCTTC	CATSSSGAYNEQFF